One and the same sample provided the 28 T cell receptor beta chains below, sequenced in a study of blood T cells in healthy people across ages. Primed by a sample-barcoded 5' primer and a J-beta primer mix, a second PCR proceeded for 7 to 11 cycles. One entry per CDR3 protein results from TCRdb running MiXCR on the 5' RACE reads. The sample holds more than 700,000 distinct CDR3 sequences, 40% to 65% seen once. The sample was blood. These receptors were collected from an older man in good health.

V and J are TRBV11-2 and TRBJ2-1, with 7 bases aligning to TRBD1. The germline gives CDR1 SGHAT, CDR2 FQNNGV. There are 14 residues in the CDR3. V gave up 2 bases and J gave up 10 bases; unmatched junction bases: 8. For the CDR3, the DNA is TGTGCCAGCAGCTTAATGAAGGGGGCAAGCGAGCAGTTCTTC. This codes for CASSLMKGASEQFF.

The genes are TRBV6-1 and TRBJ2-7, with D perhaps being TRBD1 or TRBD2 (5 bases each). In germline, CDR1 is MNHNS, CDR2 SASEGT. The CDR3 runs 14 residues. V lost 10 bases and J lost 2, with 18 bases in between. Here the CDR3 DNA reads TGTGCCACACGGGACGGCTTCTCCCCCTACGAGCAGTACTTC. Its protein product is CATRDGFSPYEQYF.

The chain has TRBV2 and TRBJ2-1; 9 bases align to TRBD2. The CDR3 sequence is 14 residues long. V lost 7 bases and J lost 9; bases outside the gene matches: 10. Germline CDR1 is SNHLY and CDR2 is FYNNEI. CDR3 DNA: TGTGCCAGCACCATAGCGGGAGTGATTAGTGAGCAGTTCTTC. Translation gives CASTIAGVISEQFF.

This clonotype has just one count. The chain has TRBV7-9 and TRBJ1-4; a possible D gene is TRBD1 (6 bases). Germline V lookup: CDR1 SEHNR, CDR2 FQNEAQ (reference sequence). The CDR3 consists of 15 residues. V lost 5 bases, J lost 0 bases, and 10 bases lay in between. CDR3 sequence reads: CASSGTGTTNEKLFF. The CDR3 nucleotides read TGTGCCAGCAGCGGAACAGGGACAACTAATGAAAAACTGTTTTTT.

This clonotype was counted only a few times. The chain is built from TRBV7-2 and TRBJ2-7; D may be TRBD2 (6 bases). Trimming removed 0 bases from V and 0 bases from J, with 12 bases in between. The CDR3 spans 16 residues. CDR1 and CDR2 (germline): SGHTA, FQGNSA. The chain's CDR3 is CASSLAGEVSSYEQYF. The DNA of the CDR3 is TGTGCCAGCAGCTTAGCAGGGGAGGTGAGCTCCTACGAGCAGTACTTC.

The chain links TRBV29-1 to TRBJ1-6, with 7 bases aligning to TRBD1. The CDR3 consists of 11 residues. Germline assignment: CDR1 SQVTM and CDR2 ANQGSEA. Trimming cost V 8 bases and J 16 bases; bases outside gene matches: 11. CDR3 DNA: TGCAGCCCAGACACCCCGGGACAGCTCCACTTT. This sequence encodes CSPDTPGQLHF.

CDR3 in amino acids: CASSTSPGWDSYYEQYF. In DNA, the CDR3 is TGTGCCAGCAGCACAAGTCCGGGGTGGGACAGTTACTACGAGCAGTACTTC. The chain couples TRBV7-2 to TRBJ2-5, with 7 nucleotides matching TRBD1. The closer fit of TRBJ2-7 to the DNA end suggests the J call may be wrong. The germline V gene has CDR1 SGHTA and CDR2 FQGNSA. The CDR3 runs to 17 residues.

This clonotype has a handful of counts. The V gene is TRBV9, the J gene TRBJ2-5; no clear D. There are 11 residues in the CDR3. Per germline, CDR1 SGDLS and CDR2 YYNGEE. V gave up 4 bases and J gave up 5 bases, with 6 bases separating them. The CDR3 nucleotides read TGTGCCAGCAGCCGTACCGAGACCCAGTACTTC. It translates to CASSRTETQYF.

This clonotype has only a few counts. This chain joins TRBV7-8 and TRBJ2-3, with D maybe TRBD1 (6 bases). V dropped 2 bases and J dropped 14 bases, with 26 bases sitting between them. The CDR3 is made up of 16 amino acids. Germline V gene sequence: CDR1 SGHVS, CDR2 FQNEAQ. CDR3 loop: CASSLLLQGRHRYAYF. Written as DNA, the CDR3 is TGTGCCAGCAGCTTATTGCTACAGGGAAGGCACAGATACGCGTATTTT.

V gene TRBV6-2 or TRBV6-3 combines with J gene TRBJ2-4; D gene ambiguous. The J call could be wrong; TRBJ2-7 is a better fit for the DNA end. CDR1 MNHEY and CDR2 SVGEGT come from the germline V gene. The CDR3 runs 14 residues. The CDR3 reads CASSGASTETEQYF. DNA of the CDR3: TGTGCCAGCAGTGGAGCTAGTACGGAAACCGAGCAGTACTTC.

The rearrangement links TRBV18 to TRBJ2-7; 11 positions agree with TRBD2. The CDR3 has 15 amino acids. Unmatched junction bases numbered 6, after V lost 5 bases and J lost 3 bases. Germline V lookup: CDR1 KGHSH, CDR2 LQKENI. The chain's CDR3 is CASSRSTSGNYEQYF. DNA for the CDR3: TGTGCCAGCTCAAGGTCGACTAGCGGGAACTACGAGCAGTACTTC.

The chain uses TRBV12-3 or TRBV12-4 and TRBJ2-7; a possible D gene is TRBD1 (6 bases). The CDR3 totals 15 residues. V gave up 7 bases and J gave up 2 bases, with 18 bases separating them. CDR3 sequence reads: CASTRGQKGAYEQYF. The CDR3 nucleotides read TGTGCCAGCACCAGGGGACAAAAAGGCGCCTACGAGCAGTACTTC.

The chain couples TRBV20-1 to TRBJ2-7; D possibly corresponds to TRBD1 (5 bases). V dropped 1 base and J dropped 2 bases, with 18 bases sitting between them. The CDR3 is 16 amino acids. Germline V gene sequence: CDR1 DFQATT, CDR2 SNEGSKA (reference sequence). The CDR3 DNA sequence: TGCAGTGCTAGAGTCGACAGCCGGCCATCTCCCTACGAGCAGTACTTC. Translation: CSARVDSRPSPYEQYF.

In its sample, this clonotype was seen a few times. The chain joins TRBV20-1 to TRBJ2-1; TRBD2 matches 13 bases. The germline gives CDR1 DFQATT, CDR2 SNEGSKA (reference sequence). The CDR3 loop spans 13 amino acids. Trimming took 6 bases from V and 6 from J; bases not matched to a gene: 2. CDR3 nucleotides: TGCAGTGCCCGGACTAGCGGGAGCAATGAGCAGTTCTTC. Its translation: CSARTSGSNEQFF.

This chain uses TRBV20-1 with TRBJ2-1, with 10 bases identical to TRBD2. The CDR3 totals 15 residues. Germline CDR1 DFQATT, CDR2 SNEGSKA (reference sequence). V was pared by 0 bases and J by 7 bases, with 6 bases of the junction left unmatched. The CDR3 sequence is CSARDGASGSNEQFF. DNA of the CDR3: TGCAGTGCTAGAGATGGGGCTAGCGGGAGTAATGAGCAGTTCTTC.

J is TRBJ2-7 and V is TRBV2; no definite D call. CDR3 length: 19 residues. The germline V and J ends were trimmed by 2 bases and 0 bases, with 23 bases remaining between them. CDR1 is SNHLY, CDR2 FYNNEI, per germline. CDR3 amino acids: CASSEFPRGPEGYSYEQYF. The CDR3 DNA is TGTGCCAGCAGTGAATTTCCTCGCGGTCCTGAAGGTTACTCCTACGAGCAGTACTTC.

The chain has TRBV25-1 and TRBJ2-3; 8 positions match TRBD1. CDR3 length: 16 amino acids. Germline CDR1 reads MGHDK; CDR2 reads SYGVNS. The ends lost 5 bases at V and 14 bases at J; junction bases unmatched: 21. The CDR3 reads CASSTHRGSRHEYAYF. The CDR3 DNA sequence: TGTGCCAGCAGTACGCACAGGGGGTCAAGACATGAATACGCGTATTTT.

This clonotype has only one observation. At one end the junction does not follow the germline gene, possibly because of a read error. The chain combines TRBV3-1 with TRBJ1-2, with 7 bases lining up with TRBD1. The CDR3 covers 17 residues. The germline V gene has CDR1 LGHDT and CDR2 YNNKEL (reference sequence). This CDR3 is CASSQSKGAISNYGYTF. The DNA of the CDR3 is TGTGCCAGCAGCCAAAGTAAGGGGGCCATTTCTAATTATGGCTACACCTTC. The variable domain in full, completed from reference TRBV3-1 and TRBJ1-2, reads DTAVSQTPKYLVTQMGNDKSIKCEQNLGHDTMYWYKQDSKKFLKIMFSYNNKELIINETVPNRFSPKSPDKAHLNLHINSLELGDSAVYFCASSQSKGAISNYGYTFGSGTRLTVV.

This rearrangement joins TRBV28 to TRBJ2-7; tentative D call: TRBD1 (6 bases). Germline CDR1 and CDR2: MDHEN and SYDVKM. V lost 6 bases and J lost 3, with 18 bases in between. There are 15 residues in the CDR3. The CDR3 bases are TGTGCCAGCAGCCCACCGGGACAAAGCCGCTACGAGCAGTACTTC. Its translation: CASSPPGQSRYEQYF.

The rearrangement joins TRBV2 to TRBJ2-2; 8 nucleotides match TRBD1. The CDR3 has 15 residues. Germline V gene sequence: CDR1 SNHLY, CDR2 FYNNEI. With 6 bases clipped from V and 0 bases from J, the junction kept 3 bases outside the gene matches. CDR3 DNA: TGTGCCAGCAGGCAACAGGGGGCGAACACCGGGGAGCTGTTTTTT. It codes for CASRQQGANTGELFF.

The chain links TRBV11-3 to TRBJ2-3; D uncertain. The CDR3 runs to 12 residues. The germline V gene has CDR1 SGHNT and CDR2 YENEEA. Deletions cut 5 bases from V and 5 bases from J, with 8 bases between. This CDR3 is CASSREVDTQYF. For the CDR3, the DNA is TGTGCCAGCAGCCGCGAGGTAGATACGCAGTATTTT.

V usage is TRBV5-1 and J usage is TRBJ2-7; TRBD1 aligns across 7 bases. This CDR3 comprises 13 residues. Trimming removed 5 bases from V and 2 bases from J; junction bases left unmatched: 4. Per germline, CDR1 SGHRS and CDR2 YFSETQ. DNA of the CDR3: TGCGCCAGCAGAGAACAGGGGCCCTACGAGCAGTACTTC. Translated: CASREQGPYEQYF. The entire variable domain, with the rest obtained from reference TRBV5-1 and TRBJ2-7, is as follows: KAGVTQTPRYLIKTRGQQVTLSCSPISGHRSVSWYQQTPGQGLQFLFEYFSETQRNKGNFPGRFSGRQFSNSRSEMNVSTLELGDSALYLCASREQGPYEQYFGPGTRLTVT.

V gene TRBV20-1 combines with J gene TRBJ1-1; D is uncertain. From germline, CDR1 is DFQATT and CDR2 SNEGSKA (reference sequence). This CDR3 spans 15 amino acids. The ends were cut back, 0 bases at V and 0 bases at J, with 11 bases in the middle. CDR3 nucleotides: TGCAGTGCTAGAGATCCCAGGATTTTGAACACTGAAGCTTTCTTT. Translated, it gives CSARDPRILNTEAFF.

This sequence joins TRBV24-1 and TRBJ2-1, with D possibly matching TRBD2 (7 bases). CDR1 is KGHDR and CDR2 is SFDVKD in the germline V gene. This CDR3 comprises 15 residues. V dropped 7 bases and J dropped 7 bases, with 19 bases sitting between them. DNA for the CDR3: TGTGCCACCAGCGGATCTGGGGGGGCTCGGAATGAGCAGTTCTTC. Encoded protein: CATSGSGGARNEQFF.

The J gene is TRBJ2-2, the V gene TRBV5-1; tentative D call: TRBD1 (6 bases). Trimming pared 8 bases from V and 4 bases from J, leaving 18 bases between. The CDR3 has 15 amino acids. From germline, CDR1 is SGHRS and CDR2 YFSETQ. In nucleotides, the CDR3 is TGCGCCAGTAGCCGTTCACAGGGTGGCACCGGGGAGCTGTTTTTT. It encodes CASSRSQGGTGELFF.

This clonotype occurred once. The chain couples TRBV28 to TRBJ1-1; TRBD1 is a possible D gene (5 bases). Germline V gene lookup returns CDR1 MDHEN and CDR2 SYDVKM. The CDR3 has 13 amino acids. Trimming took off 8 bases at V and 1 base at J, with 11 bases between the two ends. The CDR3 spells CASAGPRNTEAFF. The CDR3 DNA reads TGTGCCAGCGCGGGACCAAGGAACACTGAAGCTTTCTTT.

The genes are TRBV12-3 or TRBV12-4 and TRBJ2-1; weak D call: TRBD1 (5 bases). Trimming took 1 base from V and 13 from J, leaving 11 bases between them. This CDR3 spans 12 amino acids. The CDR3 nucleotides are TGTGCCAGCAGTTTAGAACCCCAGGGACAGTTCTTC. Protein sequence: CASSLEPQGQFF.

The V call is TRBV21-1, the J call TRBJ2-7; the D call in the table, TRBD2, was not verified against the DNA. TRBV21-1 is a pseudogene. The length of the CDR3 is 12 residues. CDR3: CASSKVGVGQYF. For the CDR3, the DNA is TGTGCCAGCAGCAAAGTGGGGGTGGGCCAGTACTTC.